This T cell receptor (beta chain) was documented in a study of CD8 T cells in ankylosing spondylitis. As the method for making TCR beta libraries, quantitative 5'-RACE with molecular barcodes was used. TCRdb analysed the 5' RACE reads with MiXCR anew, one entry per CDR3 protein. The data contain over 700,000 distinct CDR3 sequences, roughly 19% of them seen just once; the ten biggest clones take up under 20%. This clonotype has a handful of counts. The antigen remains undetermined. Regarding the study as a whole: Reactive arthritis synovial fluid and blood were previously reported to contain some motif variants. Researchers reportedly found disease-linked clones significantly enriched in matched ankylosing spondylitis synovial fluid. Several highly homologous variants made up a TCR beta motif, and this motif appeared characteristic of ankylosing spondylitis blood. Relatively scarce in peripheral blood, disease-linked clones were CD8+.

The length of the CDR3 is 14 residues. Germline V lookup: CDR1 SGHTA, CDR2 FQGNSA. V lost 2 bases and J lost 7, with 15 bases in between. This sequence joins TRBV7-2 and TRBJ2-7; TRBD1 might be the D (6 bases). The receptor's source is a male donor with ankylosing spondylitis. Sequenced material: blood, either unsorted or a sorted T cell fraction (not recorded which). In DNA, the CDR3 is TGTGCCAGCAGCTTACAGGGGTACGTGGGGGAGCAGTACTTC. Translating gives CASSLQGYVGEQYF.